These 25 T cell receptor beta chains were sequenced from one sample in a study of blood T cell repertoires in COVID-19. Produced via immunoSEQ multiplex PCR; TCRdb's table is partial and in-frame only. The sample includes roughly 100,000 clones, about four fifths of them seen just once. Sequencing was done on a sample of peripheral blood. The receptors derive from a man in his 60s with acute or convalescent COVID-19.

CDR3 sequence (DNA): TGTGCCTGGAGTCGGGAAGTCTACGAGCAGTACTTC. This sequence encodes CAWSREVYEQYF. This chain connects TRBV30 to TRBJ2-7; D is possibly TRBD2 (5 bases). The CDR3 runs 12 residues. V dropped 2 bases and J dropped 3 bases, with 8 bases sitting between them. Germline CDR1 is GTSNPN and CDR2 is SVGIG (reference sequence). Supplemented by reference TRBV30 and TRBJ2-7, the full variable domain reads SQTIHQWPATLVQPVGSPLSLECTVEGTSNPNLYWYRQAAGRGLQLLFYSVGIGQISSEVPQNLSASRPQDRQFILSSKKLLLSDSGFYLCAWSREVYEQYFGPGTRLTVT.

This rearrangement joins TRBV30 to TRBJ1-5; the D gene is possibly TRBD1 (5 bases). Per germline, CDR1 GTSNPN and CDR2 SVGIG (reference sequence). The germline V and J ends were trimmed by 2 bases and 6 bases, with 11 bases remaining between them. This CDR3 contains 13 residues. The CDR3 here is CAWSREGSQPQHF. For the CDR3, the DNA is TGTGCCTGGAGTAGGGAGGGGAGTCAGCCCCAGCATTTT. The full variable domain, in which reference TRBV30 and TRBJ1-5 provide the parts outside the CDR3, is SQTIHQWPATLVQPVGSPLSLECTVEGTSNPNLYWYRQAAGRGLQLLFYSVGIGQISSEVPQNLSASRPQDRQFILSSKKLLLSDSGFYLCAWSREGSQPQHFGDGTRLSIL.

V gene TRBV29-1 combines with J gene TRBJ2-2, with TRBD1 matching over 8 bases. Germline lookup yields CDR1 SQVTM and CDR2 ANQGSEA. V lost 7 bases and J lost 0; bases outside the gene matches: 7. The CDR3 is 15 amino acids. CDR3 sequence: CSAVLGQANTGELFF. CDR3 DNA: TGCAGCGCCGTTCTGGGACAGGCGAACACCGGGGAGCTGTTTTTT.

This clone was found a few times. In DNA, the CDR3 is TGTGCCAGCAGCCCACTAAATTTGAACACCGGGGAGCTGTTTTTT. This gives the protein CASSPLNLNTGELFF. The chain joins TRBV9 to TRBJ2-2; D call uncertain. The CDR3 spans 15 residues. Between the trimmed V and J ends, which lost 4 bases and 1 base, there was a span of 11 bases. Looked up from germline, CDR1 is SGDLS and CDR2 is YYNGEE.

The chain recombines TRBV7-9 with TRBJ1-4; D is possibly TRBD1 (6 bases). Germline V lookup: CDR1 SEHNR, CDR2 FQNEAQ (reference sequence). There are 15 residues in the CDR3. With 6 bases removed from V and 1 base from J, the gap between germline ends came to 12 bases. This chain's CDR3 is CASSLLTGTNEKLFF. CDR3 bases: TGTGCCAGCAGTCTGCTGACAGGAACTAATGAAAAACTGTTTTTT. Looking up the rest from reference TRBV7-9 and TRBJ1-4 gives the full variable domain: DTGVSQNPRHKITKRGQNVTFRCDPISEHNRLYWYRQTLGQGPEFLTYFQNEAQLEKSRLLSDRFSAERPKGSFSTLEIQRTEQGDSAMYLCASSLLTGTNEKLFFGSGTQLSVL.

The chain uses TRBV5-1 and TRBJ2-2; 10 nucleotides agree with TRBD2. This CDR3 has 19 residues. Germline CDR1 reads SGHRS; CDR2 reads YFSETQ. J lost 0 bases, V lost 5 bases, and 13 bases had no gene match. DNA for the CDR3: TGCGCCAGCAGATTGCTCCGTACTAGCGGGGTCGCGAACACCGGGGAGCTGTTTTTT. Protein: CASRLLRTSGVANTGELFF.

The CDR3 DNA sequence: TGTGCCAGCAGTCATCAAGGGGGAGGCTACACCTTC. It codes for CASSHQGGGYTF. The chain joins TRBV12-3 or TRBV12-4 to TRBJ1-2; perhaps TRBD1 as D (6 bases). The CDR3 is made up of 12 amino acids. The V and J ends lost 5 bases and 8 bases respectively, with 12 bases between them.

The CDR3: CASSFTLPGLYYGYTF. CDR3 DNA sequence: TGTGCCAGCAGCTTCACCCTGCCGGGACTTTACTATGGCTACACCTTC. The rearrangement links TRBV5-5 to TRBJ1-2, with a possible D match to TRBD1 (5 bases). V was cut by 2 bases and J by 3 bases, with 17 bases left in between. CDR3 length: 16 residues. Germline V gene data show CDR1 as SGHKS and CDR2 as YYEKEE (reference sequence).

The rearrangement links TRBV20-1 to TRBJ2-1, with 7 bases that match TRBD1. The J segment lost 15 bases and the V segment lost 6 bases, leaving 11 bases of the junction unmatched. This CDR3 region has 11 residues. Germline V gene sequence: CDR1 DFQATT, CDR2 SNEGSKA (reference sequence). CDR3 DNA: TGCAGTGCAACCGACAGGGCCAAGGGGTTCTTC. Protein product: CSATDRAKGFF.

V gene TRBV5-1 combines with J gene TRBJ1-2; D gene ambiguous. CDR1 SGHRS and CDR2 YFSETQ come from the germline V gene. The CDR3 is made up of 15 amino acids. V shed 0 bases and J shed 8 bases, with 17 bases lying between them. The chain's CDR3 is CASSLEGLGRKGYTF. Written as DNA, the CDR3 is TGCGCCAGCAGCTTGGAAGGACTTGGCCGAAAAGGCTACACCTTC.

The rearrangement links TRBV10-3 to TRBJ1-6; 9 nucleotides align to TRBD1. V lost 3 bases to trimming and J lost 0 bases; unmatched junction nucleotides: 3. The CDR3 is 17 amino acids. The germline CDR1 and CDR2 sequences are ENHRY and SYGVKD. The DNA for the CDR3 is TGTGCCATCAGTGATGGGACAGGGAGCTCCTATAATTCACCCCTCCACTTT. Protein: CAISDGTGSSYNSPLHF.

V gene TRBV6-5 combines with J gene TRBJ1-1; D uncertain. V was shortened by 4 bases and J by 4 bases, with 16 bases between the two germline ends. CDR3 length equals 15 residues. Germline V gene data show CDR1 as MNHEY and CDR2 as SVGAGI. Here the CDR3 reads CASSSGRTSLTEAFF. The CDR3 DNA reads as TGTGCCAGCAGTTCGGGGAGGACCTCCCTCACTGAAGCTTTCTTT.

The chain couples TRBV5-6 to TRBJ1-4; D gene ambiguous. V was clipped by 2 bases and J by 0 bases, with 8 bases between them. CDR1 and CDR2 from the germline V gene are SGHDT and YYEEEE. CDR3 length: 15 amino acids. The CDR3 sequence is CASSFGLATNEKLFF. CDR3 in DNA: TGTGCCAGCAGCTTCGGGTTAGCAACTAATGAAAAACTGTTTTTT.

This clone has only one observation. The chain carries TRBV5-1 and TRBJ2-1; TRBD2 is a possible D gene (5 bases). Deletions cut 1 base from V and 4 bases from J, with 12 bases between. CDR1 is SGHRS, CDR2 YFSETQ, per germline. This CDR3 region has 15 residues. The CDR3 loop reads CASSLMRTGYNEQFF. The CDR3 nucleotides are TGCGCCAGCAGCTTGATGAGGACTGGGTACAATGAGCAGTTCTTC.

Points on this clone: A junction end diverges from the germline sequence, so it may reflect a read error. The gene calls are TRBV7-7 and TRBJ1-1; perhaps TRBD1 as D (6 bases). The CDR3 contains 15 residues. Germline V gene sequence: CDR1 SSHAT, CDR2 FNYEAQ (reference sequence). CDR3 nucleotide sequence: TGTGCTAGCAGCGCGTATACCGGGGGGGCCACTGAAGCTTTCTTT. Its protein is CASSAYTGGATEAFF.

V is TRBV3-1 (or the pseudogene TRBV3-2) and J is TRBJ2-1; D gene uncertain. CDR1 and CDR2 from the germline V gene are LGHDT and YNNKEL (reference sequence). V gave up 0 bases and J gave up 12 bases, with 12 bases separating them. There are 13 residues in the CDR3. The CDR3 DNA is TGTGCCAGCAGCCAAGATTCCTTGCTGGCGCAGTTCTTC. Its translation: CASSQDSLLAQFF.

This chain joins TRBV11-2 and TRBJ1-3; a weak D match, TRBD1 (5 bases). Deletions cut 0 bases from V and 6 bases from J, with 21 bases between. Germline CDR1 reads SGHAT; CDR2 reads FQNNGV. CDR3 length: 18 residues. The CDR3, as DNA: TGTGCCAGCAGCTTAGATCCGTTCACGACAGCCCTCGAAAACACCATATATTTT. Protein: CASSLDPFTTALENTIYF.

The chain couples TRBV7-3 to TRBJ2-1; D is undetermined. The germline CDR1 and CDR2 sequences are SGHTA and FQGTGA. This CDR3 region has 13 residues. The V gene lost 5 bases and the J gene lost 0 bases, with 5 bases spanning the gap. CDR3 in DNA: TGTGCCAGCAGCCCCAACTCCTACAATGAGCAGTTCTTC. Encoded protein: CASSPNSYNEQFF.

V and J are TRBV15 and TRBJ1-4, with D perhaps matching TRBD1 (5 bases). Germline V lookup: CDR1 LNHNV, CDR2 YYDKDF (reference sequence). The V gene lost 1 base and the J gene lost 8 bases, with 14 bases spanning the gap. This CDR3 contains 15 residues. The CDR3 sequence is CATSRGGGNWEKLFF. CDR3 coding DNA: TGTGCCACCAGCAGAGGGGGGGGGAACTGGGAAAAACTGTTTTTT.

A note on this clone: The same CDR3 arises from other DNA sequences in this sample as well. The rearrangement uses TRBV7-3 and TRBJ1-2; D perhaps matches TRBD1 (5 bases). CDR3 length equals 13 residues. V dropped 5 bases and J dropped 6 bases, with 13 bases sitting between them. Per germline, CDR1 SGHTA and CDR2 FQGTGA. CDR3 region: CASSPNAGNGYTF. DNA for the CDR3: TGTGCCAGCAGCCCGAACGCAGGGAATGGCTACACCTTC.

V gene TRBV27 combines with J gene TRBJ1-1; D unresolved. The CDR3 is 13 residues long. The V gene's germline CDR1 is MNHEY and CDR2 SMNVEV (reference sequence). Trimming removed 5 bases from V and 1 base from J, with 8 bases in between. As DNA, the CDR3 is TGTGCCAGCAGTCCGAGGGCGAACACTGAAGCTTTCTTT. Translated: CASSPRANTEAFF.

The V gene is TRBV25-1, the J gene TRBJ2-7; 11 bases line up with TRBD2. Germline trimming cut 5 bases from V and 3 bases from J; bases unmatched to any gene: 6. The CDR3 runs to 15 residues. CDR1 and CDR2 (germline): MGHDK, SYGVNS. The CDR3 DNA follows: TGTGCCAGCAGTCCCACCGGGACTAGCGGCTACGAGCAGTACTTC. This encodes CASSPTGTSGYEQYF.

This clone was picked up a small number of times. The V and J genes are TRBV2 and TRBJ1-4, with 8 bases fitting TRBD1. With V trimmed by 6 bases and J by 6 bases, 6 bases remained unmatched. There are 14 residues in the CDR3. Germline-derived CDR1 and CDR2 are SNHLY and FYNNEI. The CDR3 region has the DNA TGTGCCAGCAGCGACAGGGGAGGGGATGAAAAACTGTTTTTT. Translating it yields CASSDRGGDEKLFF.

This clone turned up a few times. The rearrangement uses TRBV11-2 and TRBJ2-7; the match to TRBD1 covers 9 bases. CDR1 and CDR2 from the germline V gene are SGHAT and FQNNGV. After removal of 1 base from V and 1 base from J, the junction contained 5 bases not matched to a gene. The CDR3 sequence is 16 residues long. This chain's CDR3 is CASSLATGGDSYEQYF. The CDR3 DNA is TGTGCCAGCAGCTTAGCTACAGGGGGCGATTCCTACGAGCAGTACTTC.

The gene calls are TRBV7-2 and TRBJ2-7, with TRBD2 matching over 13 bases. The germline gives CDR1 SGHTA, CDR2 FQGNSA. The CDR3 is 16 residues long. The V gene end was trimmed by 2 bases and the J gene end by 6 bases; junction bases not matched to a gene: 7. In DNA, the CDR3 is TGTGCCAGCAGCTTATTTACTAGCGGGAGGGCCATCGAGCAGTACTTC. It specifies CASSLFTSGRAIEQYF.